A single sample gave rise to the 13 T cell receptor beta chains below, sequenced in a study of cytomegalovirus exposure and HLA in healthy donors. Sequencing was performed with immunoSEQ multiplex PCR; in TCRdb, only in-frame clones are kept and a portion is missing. The sample carries 250,000 or so clones, 85% to 90% recorded once. Source material: PBMCs. These receptors were obtained from a woman younger than 35 in good health and CMV-seronegative.

The V gene is TRBV4-3, the J gene TRBJ1-6; D is perhaps TRBD1 (6 bases). CDR1 and CDR2 (germline): LGHNA, YSLEER. Trimming took 1 base from V and 7 from J, leaving 14 bases between them. This CDR3 has 16 residues. Here the CDR3 reads CASSQALHRVNSPLHF. DNA for the CDR3: TGCGCCAGCAGCCAAGCACTGCACAGGGTAAATTCACCCCTCCACTTT.

This chain connects TRBV28 to TRBJ1-5; 7 nucleotides match TRBD1. CDR1 and CDR2 from the germline V gene are MDHEN and SYDVKM. The CDR3 totals 13 residues. V lost 7 bases and J lost 8; bases outside the gene matches: 8. The CDR3: CASIKTGREPQHF. In DNA form, the CDR3 reads TGTGCCAGCATAAAGACAGGGAGAGAGCCCCAGCATTTT.

V gene TRBV7-2 combines with J gene TRBJ2-5; tentative D call: TRBD2 (6 bases). Germline V lookup: CDR1 SGHTA, CDR2 FQGNSA. CDR3 length: 9 amino acids. The CDR3 here is CAAGETQYF. DNA for the CDR3: TGTGCGGCGGGGGAGACCCAGTACTTC.

The V and J genes are TRBV27 and TRBJ1-2; 8 bases align to TRBD1. This CDR3 region has 13 residues. With V trimmed by 2 bases and J by 8 bases, 4 bases remained unmatched. Looked up from germline, CDR1 is MNHEY and CDR2 is SMNVEV (reference sequence). CDR3: CASSLRQGAGYTF. Here the CDR3 DNA reads TGTGCCAGCAGTTTAAGGCAGGGGGCCGGCTACACCTTC.

The rearrangement uses TRBV6-5 and TRBJ1-2; 12 positions match TRBD1. This CDR3 comprises 15 residues. The germline V gene has CDR1 MNHEY and CDR2 SVGAGI. Germline trimming cut 5 bases from V and 6 bases from J; bases unmatched to any gene: 7. CDR3 coding DNA: TGTGCCAGCAGTCTCCGGGACAGGGGGCTCGATGGCTACACCTTC. This encodes CASSLRDRGLDGYTF.

Only one count was recorded for this clone. The gene calls are TRBV7-8 and TRBJ1-1, with D possibly being TRBD1 (6 bases). This CDR3 spans 14 amino acids. Looked up from germline, CDR1 is SGHVS and CDR2 is FQNEAQ. V was cut by 3 bases and J by 3 bases, with 11 bases left in between. The CDR3 DNA follows: TGTGCCAGCAGCTTCACCTCAGGGGACACTGAAGCTTTCTTT. This translates into CASSFTSGDTEAFF.

The rearrangement joins TRBV30 to TRBJ2-2; 11 nucleotides line up with TRBD2. The CDR3 length is 14 residues. Trimming at V came to 5 bases and at J to 4 bases, leaving 3 bases not matched to a gene. The germline gives CDR1 GTSNPN, CDR2 SVGIG (reference sequence). The CDR3 sequence: CAWRLAGGTGELFF. CDR3 nucleotides: TGTGCCTGGCGTCTAGCGGGGGGCACCGGGGAGCTGTTTTTT.

This clone showed up just once. V is TRBV29-1 and J is TRBJ1-6; maybe TRBD1 (6 bases). This CDR3 has 15 amino acids. Trimming removed 6 bases from V and 9 bases from J, with 21 bases in between. Germline V CDR1 and CDR2: SQVTM, ANQGSEA. CDR3 region: CSVPGGGLAPSPLHF. The CDR3 DNA follows: TGCAGCGTGCCCGGGGGGGGGCTCGCCCCTTCACCCCTCCACTTT.

The rearrangement links TRBV6-5 to TRBJ2-5, with TRBD2 matching over 7 bases. The CDR3 is 15 amino acids. Germline-derived CDR1 and CDR2 are MNHEY and SVGAGI. Trimming cost V 6 bases and J 3 bases; bases outside gene matches: 10. CDR3 region: CASRLLSSGEETQYF. The CDR3 nucleotides are TGTGCCAGCAGGCTACTATCTAGCGGAGAAGAGACCCAGTACTTC.

Concerning this clone: Other DNA sequences in the same sample also yield this CDR3. The chain combines TRBV27 with TRBJ2-3; 13 nucleotides match TRBD2. From germline, CDR1 is MNHEY and CDR2 SMNVEV (reference sequence). With 3 bases clipped from V and 6 bases from J, the junction kept 6 bases outside the gene matches. This CDR3 contains 16 residues. The CDR3 loop is CASSLLLAGGADTQYF. The CDR3 coding sequence is TGTGCCAGCAGTTTGTTACTAGCGGGGGGGGCGGATACGCAGTATTTT.

V is TRBV10-1 and J is TRBJ1-6, with D hard to call. V was pared by 7 bases and J by 9 bases, with 7 bases between. The length of the CDR3 is 11 residues. CDR1 is WNHNN and CDR2 is SYGVQD in the germline V gene (reference sequence). CDR3 region: CASTRSSPLHF. DNA for the CDR3: TGCGCCAGCACCAGAAGTTCACCCCTCCACTTT.

V usage is TRBV14 and J usage is TRBJ1-1, with TRBD1 matching 7 bases. The CDR3 has 15 amino acids. Germline CDR1 reads SGHDN; CDR2 reads FVKESK. V gave up 4 bases and J gave up 1 base; unmatched junction bases: 6. The CDR3 protein is CASSPTGLPNTEAFF. CDR3 in DNA: TGTGCCAGCAGCCCGACAGGGCTACCGAACACTGAAGCTTTCTTT.

The chain carries TRBV2 and TRBJ2-2, with 7 bases that match TRBD2. The CDR3 has 13 residues. J lost 2 bases, V lost 8 bases, and 2 bases had no gene match. The germline gives CDR1 SNHLY, CDR2 FYNNEI. CDR3 loop: CASGGVNTGELFF. Written as DNA, the CDR3 is TGTGCCAGCGGGGGGGTAAACACCGGGGAGCTGTTTTTT.